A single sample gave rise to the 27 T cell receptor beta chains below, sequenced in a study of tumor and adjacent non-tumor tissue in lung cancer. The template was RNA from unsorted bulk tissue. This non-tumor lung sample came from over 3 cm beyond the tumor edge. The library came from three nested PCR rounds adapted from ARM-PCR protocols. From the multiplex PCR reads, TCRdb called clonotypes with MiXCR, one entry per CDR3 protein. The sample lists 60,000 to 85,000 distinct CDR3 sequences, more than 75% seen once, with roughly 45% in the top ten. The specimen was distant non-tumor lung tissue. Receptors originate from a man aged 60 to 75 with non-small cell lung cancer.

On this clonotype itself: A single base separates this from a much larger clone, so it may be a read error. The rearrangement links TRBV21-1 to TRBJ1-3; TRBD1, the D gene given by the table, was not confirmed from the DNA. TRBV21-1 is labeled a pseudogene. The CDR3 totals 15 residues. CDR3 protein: CANSKEGGPGNTIYF. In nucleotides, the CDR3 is TGTGCCAACAGCAAAGAAGGGGGTCCAGGAAACACCATATATTTT.

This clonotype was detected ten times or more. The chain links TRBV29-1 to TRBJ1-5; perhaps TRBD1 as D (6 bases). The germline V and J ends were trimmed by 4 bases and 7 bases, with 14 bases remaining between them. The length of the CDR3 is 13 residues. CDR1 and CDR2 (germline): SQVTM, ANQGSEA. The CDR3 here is CSVGRGADQPQHF. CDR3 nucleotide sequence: TGCAGCGTTGGTCGGGGGGCAGACCAGCCCCAGCATTTT. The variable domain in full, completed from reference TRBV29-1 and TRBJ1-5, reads SAVISQKPSRDICQRGTSLTIQCQVDSQVTMMFWYRQQPGQSLTLIATANQGSEATYESGFVIDKFPISRPNLTFSTLTVSNMSPEDSSIYLCSVGRGADQPQHFGDGTRLSIL.

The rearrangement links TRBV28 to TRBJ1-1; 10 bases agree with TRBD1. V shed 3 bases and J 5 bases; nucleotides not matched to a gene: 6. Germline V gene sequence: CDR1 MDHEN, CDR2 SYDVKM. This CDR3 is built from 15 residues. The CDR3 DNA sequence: TGTGCCAGCAGTTTGTCGGGACAGGGGACGACTGAAGCTTTCTTT. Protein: CASSLSGQGTTEAFF.

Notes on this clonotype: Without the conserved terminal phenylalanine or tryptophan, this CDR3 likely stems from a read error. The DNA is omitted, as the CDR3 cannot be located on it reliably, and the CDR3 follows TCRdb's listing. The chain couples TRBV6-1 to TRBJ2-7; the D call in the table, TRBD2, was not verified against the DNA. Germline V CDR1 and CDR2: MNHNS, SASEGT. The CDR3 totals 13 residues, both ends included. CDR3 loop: CASFTSGTYEQHI.

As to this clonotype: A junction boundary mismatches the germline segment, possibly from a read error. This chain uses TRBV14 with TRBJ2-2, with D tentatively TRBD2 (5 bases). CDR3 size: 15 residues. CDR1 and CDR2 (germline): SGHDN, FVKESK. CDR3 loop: CASSQARAATGELFF. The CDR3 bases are TGCGCCAGCAGCCAAGCTAGAGCGGCCACCGGGGAGCTGTTTTTT.

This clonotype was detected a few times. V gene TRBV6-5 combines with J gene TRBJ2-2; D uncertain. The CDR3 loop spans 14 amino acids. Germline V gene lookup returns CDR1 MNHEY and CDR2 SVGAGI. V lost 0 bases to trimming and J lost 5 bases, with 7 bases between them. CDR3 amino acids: CASSYSEVTGELFF. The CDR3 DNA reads TGTGCCAGCAGTTACTCTGAGGTAACCGGGGAGCTGTTTTTT.

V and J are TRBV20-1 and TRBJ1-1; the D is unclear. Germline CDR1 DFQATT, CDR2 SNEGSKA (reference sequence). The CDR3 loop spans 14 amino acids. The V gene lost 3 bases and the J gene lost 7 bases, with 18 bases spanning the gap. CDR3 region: CSASGVSEGIEAFF. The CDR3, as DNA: TGCAGTGCTAGTGGGGTCAGCGAAGGCATTGAAGCTTTCTTT.

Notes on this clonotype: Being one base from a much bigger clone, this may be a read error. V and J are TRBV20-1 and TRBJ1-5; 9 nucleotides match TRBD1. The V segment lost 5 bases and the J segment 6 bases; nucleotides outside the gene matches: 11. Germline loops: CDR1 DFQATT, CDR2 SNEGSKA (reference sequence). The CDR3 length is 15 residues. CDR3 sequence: CSAPRTGAEGQPQHF. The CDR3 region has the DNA TGCAGTGCTCCCAGGACAGGGGCTGAGGGTCAGCCCCAGCATTTT.

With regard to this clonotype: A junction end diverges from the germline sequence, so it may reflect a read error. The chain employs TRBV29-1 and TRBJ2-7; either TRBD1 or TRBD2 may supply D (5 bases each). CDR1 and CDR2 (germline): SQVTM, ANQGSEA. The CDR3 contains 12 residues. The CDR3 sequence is CSLEYSGDEQYF. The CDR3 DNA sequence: TGCAGCCTTGAGTACAGTGGGGACGAGCAGTACTTT.

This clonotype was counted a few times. CDR3 in amino acids: CAIGGTGDGYGYTF. In nucleotides, the CDR3 is TGTGCCATTGGAGGGACAGGGGACGGGTATGGATATACCTTC. The chain is built from TRBV6-5 and TRBJ1-2; 10 bases fit TRBD1. This CDR3 comprises 14 residues. Germline CDR1 is MNHEY and CDR2 is SVGAGI. V lost 10 bases to trimming and J lost 14 bases; unmatched junction nucleotides: 19.

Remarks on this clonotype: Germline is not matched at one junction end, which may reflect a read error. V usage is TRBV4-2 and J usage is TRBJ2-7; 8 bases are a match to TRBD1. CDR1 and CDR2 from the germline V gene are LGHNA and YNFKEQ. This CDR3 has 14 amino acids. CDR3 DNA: TGTGCCAGCAGCCCTACAGGGGGTACGGACGAGCAATACTTC. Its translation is CASSPTGGTDEQYF.

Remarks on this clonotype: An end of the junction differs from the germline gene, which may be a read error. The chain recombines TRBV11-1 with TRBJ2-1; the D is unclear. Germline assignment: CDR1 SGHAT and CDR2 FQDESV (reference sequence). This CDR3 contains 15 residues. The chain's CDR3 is CASSNYGSSYNEQFF. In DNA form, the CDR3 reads TGTGCAAGCAGCAACTACGGTAGCTCCTACAATGAGCAGTTCTTC.

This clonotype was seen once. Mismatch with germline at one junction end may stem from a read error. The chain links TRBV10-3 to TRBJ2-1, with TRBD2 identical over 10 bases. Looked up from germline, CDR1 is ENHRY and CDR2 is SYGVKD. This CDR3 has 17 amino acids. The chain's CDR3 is CVISESILGLAWNEQFF. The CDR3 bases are TGTGTCATCAGTGAGTCGATACTGGGACTAGCGTGGAATGAGCAGTTCTTC.

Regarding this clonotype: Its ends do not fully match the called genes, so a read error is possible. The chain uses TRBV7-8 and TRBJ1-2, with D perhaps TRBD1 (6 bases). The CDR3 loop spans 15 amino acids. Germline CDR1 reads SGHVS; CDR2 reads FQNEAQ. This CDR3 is CVSSSMTGPNYGYTF. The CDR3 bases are TGTGTCAGCAGCTCAATGACAGGCCCTAACTATGGCTACACCTTC.

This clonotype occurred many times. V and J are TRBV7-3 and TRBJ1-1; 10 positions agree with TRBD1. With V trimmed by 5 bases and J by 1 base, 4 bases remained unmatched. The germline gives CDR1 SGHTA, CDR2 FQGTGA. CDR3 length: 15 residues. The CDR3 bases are TGTGCCAGCAGCCAAGGACAGGGGGGGAACACTGAAGCTTTCTTT. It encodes CASSQGQGGNTEAFF.

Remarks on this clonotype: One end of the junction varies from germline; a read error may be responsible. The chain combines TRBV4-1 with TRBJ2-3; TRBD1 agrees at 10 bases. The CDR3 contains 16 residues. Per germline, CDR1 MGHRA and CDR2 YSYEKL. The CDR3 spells CASNQGTGDMSDTQYF. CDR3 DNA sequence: TGCGCCAGCAACCAAGGGACAGGGGACATGTCAGATACGCAATATTTT.

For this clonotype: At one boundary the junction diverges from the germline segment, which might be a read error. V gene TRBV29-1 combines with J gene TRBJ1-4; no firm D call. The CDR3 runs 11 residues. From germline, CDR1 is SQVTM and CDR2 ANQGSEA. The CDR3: CSAPGNGKMFF. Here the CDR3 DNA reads TGCAGCGCTCCGGGGAATGGAAAAATGTTCTTT. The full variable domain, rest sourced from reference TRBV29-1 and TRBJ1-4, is SAVISQKPSRDICQRGTSLTIQCQVDSQVTMMFWYRQQPGQSLTLIATANQGSEATYESGFVIDKFPISRPNLTFSTLTVSNMSPEDSSIYLCSAPGNGKMFFGSGTQLSVL.

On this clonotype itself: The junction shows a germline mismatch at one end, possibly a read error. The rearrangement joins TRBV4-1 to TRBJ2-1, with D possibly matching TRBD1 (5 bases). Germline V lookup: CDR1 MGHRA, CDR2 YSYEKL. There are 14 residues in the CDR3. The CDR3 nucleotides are TGCTCCAGCAGCCAAGGACATACAAACAATGAGCAGTTCTTC. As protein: CSSSQGHTNNEQFF.

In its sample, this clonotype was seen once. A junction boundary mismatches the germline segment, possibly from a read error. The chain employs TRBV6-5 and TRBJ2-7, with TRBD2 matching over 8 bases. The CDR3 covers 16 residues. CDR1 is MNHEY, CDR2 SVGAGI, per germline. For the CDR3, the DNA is TGTGCCAACAGTTACTCTAGTGGGACTAGATTTTACGAGCAGTACTTC. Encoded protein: CANSYSSGTRFYEQYF.

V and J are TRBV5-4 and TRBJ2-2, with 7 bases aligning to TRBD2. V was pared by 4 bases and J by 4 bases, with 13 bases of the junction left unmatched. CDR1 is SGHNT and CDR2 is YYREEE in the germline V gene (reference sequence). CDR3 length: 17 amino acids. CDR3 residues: CASSTPGLTGGTGELFF. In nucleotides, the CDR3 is TGTGCCAGCAGCACGCCGGGACTAACGGGAGGCACCGGGGAGCTGTTTTTT.

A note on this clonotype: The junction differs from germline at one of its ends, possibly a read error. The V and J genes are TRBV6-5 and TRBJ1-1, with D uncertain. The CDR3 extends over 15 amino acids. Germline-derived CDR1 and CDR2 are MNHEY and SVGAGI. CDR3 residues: CASSYCGQVFTEAFF. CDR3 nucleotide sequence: TGTGCTAGCAGTTACTGCGGTCAGGTGTTCACTGAAGCTTTCTTT.

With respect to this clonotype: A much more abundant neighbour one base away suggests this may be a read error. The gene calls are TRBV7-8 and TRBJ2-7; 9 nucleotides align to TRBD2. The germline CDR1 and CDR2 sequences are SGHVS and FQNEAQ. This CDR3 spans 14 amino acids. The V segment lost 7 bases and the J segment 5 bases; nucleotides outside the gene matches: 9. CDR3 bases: TGTGCCAGCATCTTGGGACTAGCAGTCGACGAGCAGTACTTC. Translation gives CASILGLAVDEQYF. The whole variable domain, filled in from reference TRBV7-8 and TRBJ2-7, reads GAGVSQSPRYKVAKRGQDVALRCDPISGHVSLFWYQQALGQGPEFLTYFQNEAQLDKSGLPSDRFFAERPEGSVSTLKIQRTQQEDSAVYLCASILGLAVDEQYFGPGTRLTVT.

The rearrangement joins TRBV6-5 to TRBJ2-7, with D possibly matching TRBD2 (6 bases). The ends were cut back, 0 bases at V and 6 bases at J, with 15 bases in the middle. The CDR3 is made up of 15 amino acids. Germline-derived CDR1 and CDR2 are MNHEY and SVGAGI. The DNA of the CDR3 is TGTGCCAGCAGTTACTCGAGGAGGGATACAGCCGAGCAGTACTTC. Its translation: CASSYSRRDTAEQYF.

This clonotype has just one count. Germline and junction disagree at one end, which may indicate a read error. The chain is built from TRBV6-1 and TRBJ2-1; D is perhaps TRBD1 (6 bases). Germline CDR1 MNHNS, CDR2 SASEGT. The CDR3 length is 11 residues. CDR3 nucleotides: TGTACCAGCAACACAGGGTTCGAGCAGTTCTTC. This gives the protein CTSNTGFEQFF.

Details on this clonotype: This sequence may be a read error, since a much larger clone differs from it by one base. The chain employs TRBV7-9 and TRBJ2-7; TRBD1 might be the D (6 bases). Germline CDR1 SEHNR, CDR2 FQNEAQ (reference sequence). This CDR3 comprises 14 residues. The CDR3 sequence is CDSSSMGASYEQYF. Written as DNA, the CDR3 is TGTGACAGCAGCTCCATGGGGGCCTCCTACGAGCAGTACTTC.

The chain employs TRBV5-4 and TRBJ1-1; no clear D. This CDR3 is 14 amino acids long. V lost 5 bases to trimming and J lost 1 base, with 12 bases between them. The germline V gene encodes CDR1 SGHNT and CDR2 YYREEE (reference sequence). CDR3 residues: CASSPIGRNTEAFF. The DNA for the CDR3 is TGTGCCAGCAGTCCGATAGGTAGGAACACTGAAGCTTTCTTT.

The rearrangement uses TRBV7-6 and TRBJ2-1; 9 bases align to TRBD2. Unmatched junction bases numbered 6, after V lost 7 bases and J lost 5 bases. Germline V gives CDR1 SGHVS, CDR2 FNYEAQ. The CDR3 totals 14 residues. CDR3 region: CASNLLAGNNEQFF. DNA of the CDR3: TGTGCCAGCAACTTGCTAGCGGGAAACAATGAGCAGTTCTTC.